Presented here are 30 T cell receptor beta chains from one specimen sequenced in a study of glioma-infiltrating T cells after dendritic cell vaccination. Only in-frame clones appear in the TCRdb table, and some are missing; sequencing was by immunoSEQ multiplex PCR. The table includes around 90,000 clones, 81% detected once. Time point defined: after dendritic cell vaccination, including at tumor progression/relapse. Sequencing used blood, obtained after dendritic cell vaccination. These receptor sequences come from a human donor with glioblastoma.

The chain carries TRBV5-1 and TRBJ1-2, with D tentatively TRBD1 (5 bases). Germline V lookup: CDR1 SGHRS, CDR2 YFSETQ. V lost 4 bases to trimming and J lost 0 bases, with 10 bases between them. The CDR3 length is 14 residues. The CDR3 sequence: CASSTGHSNYGYTF. The DNA of the CDR3 is TGCGCCAGCAGCACCGGACACTCTAACTATGGCTACACCTTC.

The rearrangement joins TRBV7-9 to TRBJ2-3; 9 bases fit TRBD2. V was pared by 0 bases and J by 3 bases, with 7 bases of the junction left unmatched. The CDR3 totals 17 residues. CDR1 and CDR2 (germline): SEHNR, FQNEAQ (reference sequence). The CDR3 region has the DNA TGTGCCAGCAGCTTAGCGGGTCCAGCGGGGGGTACAGATACGCAGTATTTT. Translation: CASSLAGPAGGTDTQYF.

This clone was observed a handful of times. The V call is TRBV7-2, the J call TRBJ2-7; 7 nucleotides match TRBD2. Germline CDR1 is SGHTA and CDR2 is FQGNSA. V lost 7 bases to trimming and J lost 1 base; unmatched junction nucleotides: 4. The CDR3 covers 13 residues. The CDR3 coding sequence is TGTGCCAGCACCATCGGGGGGTCCTACGAGCAGTACTTC. As protein: CASTIGGSYEQYF.

The V gene is TRBV25-1, the J gene TRBJ1-1; 7 bases are shared with TRBD1. There are 14 residues in the CDR3. In germline, CDR1 is MGHDK, CDR2 SYGVNS. Trimming cost V 5 bases and J 4 bases; bases outside gene matches: 7. CDR3 DNA: TGTGCCAGCAGTCCGACAGGGATCCTCACTGAAGCTTTCTTT. It translates to CASSPTGILTEAFF.

This clone has only a few counts. In DNA, the CDR3 is TGTGCCAGCAGTGAAAGGCCACTAGCGGGGGGGCCCAATGAGCAGTTCTTC. Translating gives CASSERPLAGGPNEQFF. The rearrangement links TRBV2 to TRBJ2-1; TRBD2 agrees at 13 bases. V lost 2 bases to trimming and J lost 6 bases; unmatched junction nucleotides: 7. The germline V gene encodes CDR1 SNHLY and CDR2 FYNNEI. The CDR3 covers 17 residues.

This clone was seen once. The V call is TRBV5-6, the J call TRBJ1-2; D might be TRBD1 (6 bases). CDR1 and CDR2 from the germline V gene are SGHDT and YYEEEE. The V end lost 3 bases, the J end lost 1 base, and 16 bases lay between the germline ends. The CDR3 is made up of 16 amino acids. The chain's CDR3 is CASSSYDRRLNYGYTF. CDR3 coding DNA: TGTGCCAGCAGCTCCTATGACAGGCGTCTTAACTATGGCTACACCTTC.

The chain carries TRBV5-1 and TRBJ2-5; D is perhaps TRBD1 (6 bases). The germline gives CDR1 SGHRS, CDR2 YFSETQ. V lost 4 bases and J lost 5, with 15 bases in between. The CDR3 is 14 amino acids. CDR3 residues: CASSLTGGLETQYF. In DNA form, the CDR3 reads TGCGCCAGCAGCCTGACAGGCGGGTTGGAGACCCAGTACTTC.

In this sample, this clone turned up a few times. This chain links TRBV30 with TRBJ2-3; no reliable D call. This CDR3 contains 12 residues. Germline V gene data show CDR1 as GTSNPN and CDR2 as SVGIG (reference sequence). Trimming removed 0 bases at V and 4 bases at J, with 5 bases between. CDR3 amino acids: CAWSVIADTQYF. The DNA of the CDR3 is TGTGCCTGGAGTGTCATTGCAGATACGCAGTATTTT.

V gene TRBV5-6 combines with J gene TRBJ1-1; TRBD1 agrees at 7 bases. Per the germline V gene, CDR1 is SGHDT and CDR2 is YYEEEE. V trimming: 0 bases; J trimming: 4 bases; junction bases outside the gene matches: 6. The CDR3 extends over 15 amino acids. CDR3: CASSLVDRASTEAFF. DNA of the CDR3: TGTGCCAGCAGCTTGGTCGACAGGGCGAGCACTGAAGCTTTCTTT.

The J gene is TRBJ2-3, the V gene TRBV7-3; D is undetermined. Germline V gives CDR1 SGHTA, CDR2 FQGTGA. The V end was cut by 2 bases, the J end by 2 bases, with 8 bases between. CDR3 length: 14 amino acids. Here the CDR3 DNA reads TGTGCCAGCAGCTTACAGGCTAACACAGATACGCAGTATTTT. Encoded protein: CASSLQANTDTQYF.

The chain employs TRBV6-5 and TRBJ2-1; weak D call: TRBD2 (6 bases). Trimming removed 6 bases at V and 14 bases at J, with 14 bases between. In germline, CDR1 is MNHEY, CDR2 SVGAGI. This CDR3 has 11 amino acids. CDR3 region: CASRVTSGEFF. The CDR3 bases are TGTGCCAGCAGGGTCACGTCGGGGGAGTTCTTC.

This clone was found once. This chain links TRBV27 with TRBJ2-1; 8 bases line up with TRBD2. Germline V gene sequence: CDR1 MNHEY, CDR2 SMNVEV (reference sequence). The J segment lost 7 bases and the V segment lost 1 base, leaving 12 bases of the junction unmatched. This CDR3 is 17 amino acids long. The CDR3: CASSLYPGSGSLNEQFF. The DNA of the CDR3 is TGTGCCAGCAGTTTATATCCCGGCAGCGGGAGCTTGAATGAGCAGTTCTTC.

The J gene is TRBJ1-5, the V gene TRBV5-8; D gene unclear. CDR1 SGHTS and CDR2 YDEGEE come from the germline V gene. V lost 0 bases, J lost 4 bases, and 11 bases lay in between. The CDR3 length is 15 residues. CDR3 region: CASSLAFSVNQPQHF. DNA of the CDR3: TGTGCCAGCAGCTTGGCCTTTAGTGTTAATCAGCCCCAGCATTTT.

This chain uses TRBV18 with TRBJ1-1, with a tentative D call TRBD1 (6 bases). The CDR3 totals 15 residues. Trimming took 2 bases from V and 0 from J, leaving 10 bases between them. Germline CDR1 KGHSH, CDR2 LQKENI. CDR3 DNA sequence: TGTGCCAGCTCACCAATGACAGGCCTGAACACTGAAGCTTTCTTT. Protein: CASSPMTGLNTEAFF.

The chain uses TRBV7-2 and TRBJ2-2, with D unclear. The CDR3 spans 15 residues. V was clipped by 0 bases and J by 5 bases, with 10 bases between them. Germline CDR1 SGHTA, CDR2 FQGNSA. CDR3 protein: CASSLAGYITGELFF. The CDR3 region has the DNA TGTGCCAGCAGCTTAGCGGGCTATATAACCGGGGAGCTGTTTTTT.

The chain carries TRBV5-4 and TRBJ1-2; perhaps TRBD1 as D (6 bases). V dropped 0 bases and J dropped 3 bases, with 9 bases sitting between them. CDR1 is SGHNT and CDR2 is YYREEE in the germline V gene (reference sequence). This CDR3 is 14 amino acids long. This chain's CDR3 is CASSLDRADYGYTF. The CDR3 nucleotides read TGTGCCAGCAGCTTGGACAGGGCGGACTATGGCTACACCTTC.

V is TRBV18 and J is TRBJ2-1; 12 bases line up with TRBD2. This CDR3 has 15 amino acids. The V and J ends lost 4 bases and 7 bases, in that order; junction bases with no gene match: 5. Looked up from germline, CDR1 is KGHSH and CDR2 is LQKENI. CDR3 sequence reads: CASSLRLAGDNEQFF. CDR3 sequence (DNA): TGTGCCAGCTCACTGAGACTAGCGGGAGATAATGAGCAGTTCTTC.

J is TRBJ2-7 and V is TRBV6-1, with TRBD2 matching 11 bases. Germline V gives CDR1 MNHNS, CDR2 SASEGT. V trimming: 3 bases; J trimming: 0 bases; junction bases outside the gene matches: 7. The CDR3 runs 17 residues. The CDR3 sequence is CASSDSKTSGISYEQYF. The CDR3 region has the DNA TGTGCCAGCAGTGATAGTAAGACTAGCGGGATCTCCTACGAGCAGTACTTC.

This clone has just a few counts. The V call is TRBV6-6, the J call TRBJ2-2; D not resolved. V lost 7 bases, J lost 2 bases, and 11 bases lay in between. Per the germline V gene, CDR1 is MNHNY and CDR2 is SVGAGI (reference sequence). There are 14 residues in the CDR3. The CDR3 loop is CASTQHRNTGELFF. As DNA, the CDR3 is TGTGCCAGCACCCAGCACAGAAACACCGGGGAGCTGTTTTTT.

The chain employs TRBV7-6 and TRBJ2-4, with 11 bases that match TRBD2. Germline V gene lookup returns CDR1 SGHVS and CDR2 FNYEAQ. Germline trimming cut 1 base from V and 3 bases from J; bases unmatched to any gene: 5. This CDR3 contains 17 residues. The CDR3 here is CASSLGLAGLDKNIQYF. The CDR3 DNA follows: TGTGCCAGCAGCTTAGGACTAGCGGGATTGGACAAAAACATTCAGTACTTC.

This chain uses TRBV5-1 with TRBJ2-7, with a possible D match to TRBD1 (6 bases). The ends were cut back, 4 bases at V and 7 bases at J, with 15 bases in the middle. Germline-derived CDR1 and CDR2 are SGHRS and YFSETQ. This CDR3 contains 13 residues. The CDR3 spells CASSPLTGIEQYF. The CDR3 DNA follows: TGCGCCAGCAGCCCACTCACAGGGATAGAGCAGTACTTC.

The chain uses TRBV7-9 and TRBJ1-1, with a tentative D call TRBD1 (5 bases). V lost 0 bases and J lost 6, with 11 bases in between. The CDR3 length is 14 residues. CDR1 SEHNR and CDR2 FQNEAQ come from the germline V gene (reference sequence). The CDR3 loop is CASSLAHGGAEAFF. Written as DNA, the CDR3 is TGTGCCAGCAGCTTAGCGCATGGGGGGGCTGAAGCTTTCTTT.

The J gene is TRBJ2-3, the V gene TRBV2, with 7 bases matching TRBD1. The V gene end was trimmed by 8 bases and the J gene end by 5 bases; junction bases not matched to a gene: 7. The CDR3 is made up of 13 amino acids. The germline V gene encodes CDR1 SNHLY and CDR2 FYNNEI. CDR3 region: CASGRGKGDTQYF. The CDR3 nucleotides are TGTGCCAGCGGCAGGGGGAAGGGAGATACGCAGTATTTT.

This clone was detected once. The chain links TRBV27 to TRBJ1-2, with TRBD1 identical over 7 bases. The CDR3 has 14 amino acids. Germline CDR1 reads MNHEY; CDR2 reads SMNVEV (reference sequence). V dropped 5 bases and J dropped 2; count of bases not matched to a gene: 5. CDR3 sequence reads: CASSPGTVNYGYTF. CDR3 bases: TGTGCCAGCAGTCCCGGGACAGTAAACTATGGCTACACCTTC.

The J gene is TRBJ2-2, the V gene TRBV4-1; D not resolved. The CDR3 is 13 residues long. V lost 1 base and J 8 bases, leaving 8 bases between the germline ends. Germline V gene data show CDR1 as MGHRA and CDR2 as YSYEKL. The CDR3 bases are TGCGCCAGCAGCCAAGCCCCGCGGGGGGAGCTGTTTTTT. As protein: CASSQAPRGELFF.

The genes are TRBV4-1 and TRBJ1-4; no definite D call. The CDR3 has 14 residues. Germline CDR1 is MGHRA and CDR2 is YSYEKL. Trimming removed 4 bases at V and 5 bases at J, with 11 bases between. Written as DNA, the CDR3 is TGCGCCAGCAGCCTACGGACTGACAATGAAAAACTGTTTTTT. Protein product: CASSLRTDNEKLFF.

This clone was observed a single time. CDR3 loop: CAWRRTGTYEQYF. DNA of the CDR3: TGTGCCTGGAGGAGGACAGGGACCTACGAGCAGTACTTC. This sequence joins TRBV30 and TRBJ2-7; 8 bases agree with TRBD1. Looked up from germline, CDR1 is GTSNPN and CDR2 is SVGIG (reference sequence). This CDR3 contains 13 residues. V shed 3 bases, J shed 2 bases, and the junction held 3 bases outside the gene matches.

This chain joins TRBV2 and TRBJ2-3, with a weak D call TRBD1 (6 bases). V lost 9 bases and J lost 4, with 14 bases in between. The V gene's germline CDR1 is SNHLY and CDR2 FYNNEI. CDR3 size: 13 residues. Here the CDR3 reads CARGTQRPDTQYF. As DNA, the CDR3 is TGTGCCAGGGGGACACAACGGCCAGATACGCAGTATTTT. The complete variable domain, with remaining parts taken from reference TRBV2 and TRBJ2-3, reads EPEVTQTPSHQVTQMGQEVILRCVPISNHLYFYWYRQILGQKVEFLVSFYNNEISEKSEIFDDQFSVERPDGSNFTLKIRSTKLEDSAMYFCARGTQRPDTQYFGPGTRLTVL.

The rearrangement joins TRBV2 to TRBJ2-3; no clear D. CDR1 is SNHLY and CDR2 is FYNNEI in the germline V gene. There are 15 residues in the CDR3. V lost 4 bases and J 2 bases, leaving 13 bases between the germline ends. The CDR3 loop is CASSGSSVVTDTQYF. The CDR3 bases are TGTGCCAGCAGTGGTAGCAGTGTGGTCACAGATACGCAGTATTTT.

V is TRBV5-1 and J is TRBJ2-3, with TRBD2 as a possible D gene (6 bases). The CDR3 covers 18 residues. Germline CDR1 is SGHRS and CDR2 is YFSETQ. V lost 2 bases to trimming and J lost 4 bases, with 23 bases between them. The CDR3 protein is CASSFVWRGPGSADTQYF. The CDR3 nucleotides are TGCGCCAGCAGCTTTGTTTGGAGGGGACCCGGGTCTGCAGATACGCAGTATTTT. Combining the CDR3 with reference TRBV5-1 and TRBJ2-3 gives the whole variable domain KAGVTQTPRYLIKTRGQQVTLSCSPISGHRSVSWYQQTPGQGLQFLFEYFSETQRNKGNFPGRFSGRQFSNSRSEMNVSTLELGDSALYLCASSFVWRGPGSADTQYFGPGTRLTVL.